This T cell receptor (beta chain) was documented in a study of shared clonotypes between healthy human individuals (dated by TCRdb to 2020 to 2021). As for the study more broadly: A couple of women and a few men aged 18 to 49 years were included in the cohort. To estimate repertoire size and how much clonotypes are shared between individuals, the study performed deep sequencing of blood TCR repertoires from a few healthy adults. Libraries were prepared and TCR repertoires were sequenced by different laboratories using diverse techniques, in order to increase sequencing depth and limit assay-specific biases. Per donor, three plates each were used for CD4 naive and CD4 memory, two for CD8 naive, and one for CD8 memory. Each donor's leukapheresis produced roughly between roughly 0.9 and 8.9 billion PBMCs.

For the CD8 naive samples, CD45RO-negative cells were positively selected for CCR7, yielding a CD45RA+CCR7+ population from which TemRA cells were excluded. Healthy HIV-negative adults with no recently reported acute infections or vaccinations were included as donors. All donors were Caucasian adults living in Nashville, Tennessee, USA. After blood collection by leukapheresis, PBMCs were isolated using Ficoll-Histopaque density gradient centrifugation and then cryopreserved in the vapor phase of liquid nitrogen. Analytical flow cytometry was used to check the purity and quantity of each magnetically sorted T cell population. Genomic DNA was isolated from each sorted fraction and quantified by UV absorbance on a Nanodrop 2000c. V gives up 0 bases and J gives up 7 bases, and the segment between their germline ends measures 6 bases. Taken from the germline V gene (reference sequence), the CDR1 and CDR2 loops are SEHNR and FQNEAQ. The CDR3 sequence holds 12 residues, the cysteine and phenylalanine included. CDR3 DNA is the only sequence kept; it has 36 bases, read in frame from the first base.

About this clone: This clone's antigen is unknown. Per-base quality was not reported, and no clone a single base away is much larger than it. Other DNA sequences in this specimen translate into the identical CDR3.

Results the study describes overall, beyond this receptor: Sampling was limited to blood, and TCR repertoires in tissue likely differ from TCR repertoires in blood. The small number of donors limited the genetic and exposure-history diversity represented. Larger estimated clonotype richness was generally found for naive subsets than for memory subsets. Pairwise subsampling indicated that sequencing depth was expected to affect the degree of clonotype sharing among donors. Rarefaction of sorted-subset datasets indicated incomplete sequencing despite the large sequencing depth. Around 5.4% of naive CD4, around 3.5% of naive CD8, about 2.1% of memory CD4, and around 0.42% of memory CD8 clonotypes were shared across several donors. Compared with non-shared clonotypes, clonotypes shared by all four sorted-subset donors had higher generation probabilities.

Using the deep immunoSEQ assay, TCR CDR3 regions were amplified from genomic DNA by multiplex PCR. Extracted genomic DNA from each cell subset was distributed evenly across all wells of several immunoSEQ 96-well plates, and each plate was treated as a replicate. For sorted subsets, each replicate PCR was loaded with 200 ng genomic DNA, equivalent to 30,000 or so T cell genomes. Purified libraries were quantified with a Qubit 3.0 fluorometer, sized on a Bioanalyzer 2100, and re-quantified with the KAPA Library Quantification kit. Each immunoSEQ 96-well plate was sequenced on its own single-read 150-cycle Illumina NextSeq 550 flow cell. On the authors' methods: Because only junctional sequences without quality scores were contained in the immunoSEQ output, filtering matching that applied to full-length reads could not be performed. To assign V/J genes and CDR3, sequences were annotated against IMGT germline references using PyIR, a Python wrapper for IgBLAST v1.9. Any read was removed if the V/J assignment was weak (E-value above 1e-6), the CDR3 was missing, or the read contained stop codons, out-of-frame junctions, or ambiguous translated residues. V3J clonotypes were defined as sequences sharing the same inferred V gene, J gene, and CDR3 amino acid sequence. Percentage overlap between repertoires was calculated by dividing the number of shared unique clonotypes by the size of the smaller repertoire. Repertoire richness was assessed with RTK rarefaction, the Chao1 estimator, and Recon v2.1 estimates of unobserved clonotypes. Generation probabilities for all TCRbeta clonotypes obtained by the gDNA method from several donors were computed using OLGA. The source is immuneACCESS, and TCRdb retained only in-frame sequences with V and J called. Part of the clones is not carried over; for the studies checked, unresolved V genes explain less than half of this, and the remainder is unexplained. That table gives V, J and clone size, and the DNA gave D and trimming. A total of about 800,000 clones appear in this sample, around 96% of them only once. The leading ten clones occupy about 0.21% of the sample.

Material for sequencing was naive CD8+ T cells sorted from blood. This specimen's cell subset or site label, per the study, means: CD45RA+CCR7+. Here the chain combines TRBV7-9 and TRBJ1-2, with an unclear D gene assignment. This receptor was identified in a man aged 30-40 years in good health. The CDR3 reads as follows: CASSLASGGYTF. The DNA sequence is TGTGCCAGCAGCTTAGCGTCTGGTGGCTACACCTTC.